The 26 T cell receptor beta chains presented below share a single source sample, sequenced in a study of T cell repertoires in cytomegalovirus infection. TCRdb redid the calling of the reads with MiXCR, one entry per CDR3 protein. The table includes about 37,000 distinct CDR3 sequences, approximately 52% detected once. What these receptors recognize is not known. The sample in question was CD8+ T cells from cultured PBMCs, obtained from culture after CMV antigen stimulation. The receptors here all came from a human donor in good health (CMV status not recorded). Some clones in this sample may be carry-over from other donors' samples.

The rearrangement uses TRBV4-1 and TRBJ1-2; D might be TRBD1 (5 bases). Germline lookup yields CDR1 MGHRA and CDR2 YSYEKL. The CDR3 sequence is 15 residues long. V lost 1 base to trimming and J lost 0 bases, with 9 bases between them. The DNA for the CDR3 is TGCGCCAGCAGCCAAGGCCAGGGATCTAACTATGGCTACACCTTC. Translated: CASSQGQGSNYGYTF.

This clonotype was observed once. The chain couples TRBV6-1 to TRBJ1-5, with D possibly being TRBD1 (6 bases). The CDR3 extends over 16 amino acids. The germline gives CDR1 MNHNS, CDR2 SASEGT. The germline V and J ends were trimmed by 6 bases and 2 bases, with 17 bases remaining between them. This chain's CDR3 is CASSLWGGEGNQPQHF. For the CDR3, the DNA is TGTGCCAGCAGCTTGTGGGGGGGCGAAGGCAATCAGCCCCAGCATTTT.

The chain uses TRBV29-1 and TRBJ2-6; perhaps TRBD2 as D (6 bases). The CDR3 spans 15 residues. Germline CDR1 and CDR2: SQVTM and ANQGSEA. Trimming removed 1 base from V and 4 bases from J, with 11 bases in between. The CDR3 nucleotides read TGCAGCGTTGAAGTACGGGGGTCCGGGGCCAACGTCCTGACTTTC. It encodes CSVEVRGSGANVLTF.

This clonotype was counted only a few times. V is TRBV4-1 and J is TRBJ1-1; 7 positions match TRBD1. Germline assignment: CDR1 MGHRA and CDR2 YSYEKL. Trimming cost V 4 bases and J 1 base; bases outside gene matches: 6. The CDR3 has 15 amino acids. The CDR3 region is CASSLTGFPNTEAFF. CDR3 nucleotides: TGCGCCAGCAGCCTGACAGGGTTTCCGAACACTGAAGCTTTCTTT.

This sequence joins TRBV7-8 and TRBJ1-2; 8 nucleotides agree with TRBD1. The CDR3 is made up of 17 amino acids. Germline CDR1 reads SGHVS; CDR2 reads FQNEAQ. The junction had 14 bases not matched to a gene; V was cut back by 4 bases and J by 4 bases. CDR3 amino acids: CASSSLDRGWEGYGYTF. The DNA of the CDR3 is TGTGCCAGCAGCTCCCTCGACAGGGGATGGGAGGGCTATGGCTACACCTTC. Filled out from reference TRBV7-8 and TRBJ1-2, the complete variable domain reads GAGVSQSPRYKVAKRGQDVALRCDPISGHVSLFWYQQALGQGPEFLTYFQNEAQLDKSGLPSDRFFAERPEGSVSTLKIQRTQQEDSAVYLCASSSLDRGWEGYGYTFGSGTRLTVV.

CDR3 sequence: CASSQDSGMNTEAFF. CDR3 bases: TGCGCCAGCAGCCAAGATTCAGGGATGAACACTGAAGCTTTCTTT. The chain has TRBV4-1 and TRBJ1-1, with TRBD1 as a possible D gene (5 bases). Trimming stripped 0 bases from V and 0 bases from J, with 8 bases between. The CDR3 has 15 amino acids. CDR1 is MGHRA, CDR2 YSYEKL, per germline.

The chain links TRBV15 to TRBJ2-3, with 7 bases that match TRBD2. The ends lost 5 bases at V and 0 bases at J; junction bases unmatched: 5. The CDR3 extends over 15 amino acids. Germline V CDR1 and CDR2: LNHNV, YYDKDF (reference sequence). CDR3 sequence (DNA): TGTGCCACCAGCGGGGAGCGGGGTAGCACAGATACGCAGTATTTT. Its translation: CATSGERGSTDTQYF.

J is TRBJ2-1 and V is TRBV7-6, with TRBD2 matching over 11 bases. Per the germline V gene, CDR1 is SGHVS and CDR2 is FNYEAQ. The CDR3 covers 16 residues. Trimming cost V 4 bases and J 4 bases; bases outside gene matches: 6. DNA of the CDR3: TGTGCCAGCAGCTCCATAGCGGGAGGGACTTACAATGAGCAGTTCTTC. The encoded protein is CASSSIAGGTYNEQFF.

This clonotype was seen more than once but under ten times. The rearrangement links TRBV28 to TRBJ2-7; D is uncertain. The CDR3 loop spans 12 amino acids. Germline V lookup: CDR1 MDHEN, CDR2 SYDVKM. Trimming left V 6 bases short and J 4 bases short, with 10 bases between. The CDR3 DNA reads TGTGCCAGCAGGCACCCCGGGTACGAGCAGTACTTC. Its protein product is CASRHPGYEQYF.

This clonotype came up many times. The chain links TRBV11-2 to TRBJ2-3; 8 bases match TRBD2. The junction had 10 bases not matched to a gene; V was cut back by 4 bases and J by 7 bases. The CDR3 contains 15 residues. CDR1 is SGHAT and CDR2 is FQNNGV in the germline V gene. The CDR3 protein is CASSWGGSGGHTQYF. DNA of the CDR3: TGTGCCAGCAGCTGGGGGGGGAGCGGGGGCCATACGCAGTATTTT.

This sequence joins TRBV7-9 and TRBJ1-5; D is possibly TRBD1 (5 bases). The V end lost 4 bases, the J end lost 9 bases, and 25 bases lay between the germline ends. This CDR3 region has 17 residues. Germline CDR1 reads SEHNR; CDR2 reads FQNEAQ (reference sequence). The CDR3 region is CASSSDRSNQGEWPQHF. As DNA, the CDR3 is TGTGCCAGCAGCTCGGATAGAAGTAATCAGGGTGAGTGGCCCCAGCATTTT.

J is TRBJ2-7 and V is TRBV7-9; TRBD2 matches at 7 bases. The CDR3 spans 20 residues. The trim removed 5 bases at V and 0 bases at J, leaving 22 bases unmatched. Germline values: CDR1 SEHNR, CDR2 FQNEAQ (reference sequence). CDR3 residues: CASSEGGGGFLRDYSYEQYF. The CDR3 DNA reads as TGTGCCAGCAGCGAGGGTGGGGGGGGATTCCTCCGGGACTACTCCTACGAGCAGTACTTC.

This clonotype was counted only a few times. The rearrangement links TRBV5-1 to TRBJ1-1; tentatively, D is TRBD1 (5 bases). CDR3 length: 15 residues. Trimming pared 3 bases from V and 0 bases from J, leaving 12 bases between. The V gene's germline CDR1 is SGHRS and CDR2 YFSETQ. CDR3 bases: TGCGCCAGCAGCTCGGTTCAGGGATTGAACACTGAAGCTTTCTTT. Its protein is CASSSVQGLNTEAFF. Looking up the rest from reference TRBV5-1 and TRBJ1-1 gives the full variable domain: KAGVTQTPRYLIKTRGQQVTLSCSPISGHRSVSWYQQTPGQGLQFLFEYFSETQRNKGNFPGRFSGRQFSNSRSEMNVSTLELGDSALYLCASSSVQGLNTEAFFGQGTRLTVV.

The chain carries TRBV30 and TRBJ2-1, with D perhaps given as TRBD1 or TRBD2 (6 bases each). This CDR3 region has 15 residues. The ends were cut back, 3 bases at V and 2 bases at J, with 14 bases in the middle. In germline, CDR1 is GTSNPN, CDR2 SVGIG (reference sequence). The CDR3 DNA is TGTGCCTGGAGCGTACAGGGACTTACCTACAATGAGCAGTTCTTC. Translation gives CAWSVQGLTYNEQFF.

This clonotype was found a few times. The chain employs TRBV27 and TRBJ1-3; TRBD1 aligns across 8 bases. The CDR3 extends over 14 amino acids. In germline, CDR1 is MNHEY, CDR2 SMNVEV (reference sequence). V lost 4 bases to trimming and J lost 4 bases; unmatched junction nucleotides: 3. This CDR3 is CASSSGGTGNTIYF. The DNA for the CDR3 is TGTGCCAGCAGTTCAGGGGGCACCGGAAACACCATATATTTT.

As regards this clonotype: A much larger clone lies a single base off, so this may be a read error. This chain joins TRBV5-1 and TRBJ1-1; a weak D match, TRBD1 (5 bases). The germline CDR1 and CDR2 sequences are SGHRS and YFSETQ. The CDR3 loop spans 14 amino acids. In DNA form, the CDR3 reads TGCGCCAACAGCTCCAGGGATACGAACACTGAAGCTTTCTTT. Its protein is CANSSRDTNTEAFF.

The rearrangement links TRBV27 to TRBJ2-1, with D perhaps matching TRBD1 or TRBD2 (5 bases each). This CDR3 contains 14 residues. V lost 5 bases to trimming and J lost 6 bases, with 14 bases between them. Germline-derived CDR1 and CDR2 are MNHEY and SMNVEV (reference sequence). For the CDR3, the DNA is TGTGCCAGCAGTCCCGCCGGGACGCTCAATGAGCAGTTCTTC. Translating gives CASSPAGTLNEQFF.

The genes are TRBV6-5 and TRBJ1-3; no reliable D call. The CDR3 is 16 residues long. The germline CDR1 and CDR2 sequences are MNHEY and SVGAGI. The V and J ends lost 5 bases and 0 bases respectively, with 14 bases between them. The DNA for the CDR3 is TGTGCCAGCAGTCCGTCGGGCAGTAGCTCTGGAAACACCATATATTTT. This encodes CASSPSGSSSGNTIYF.

This chain links TRBV5-6 with TRBJ2-7; the D call may be TRBD1 or TRBD2 (5 bases each). Trimming took off 4 bases at V and 3 bases at J, with 11 bases between the two ends. Germline CDR1 SGHDT, CDR2 YYEEEE. The CDR3 is 13 amino acids. In nucleotides, the CDR3 is TGTGCCAGCAGCCTGGGACGAGACTACGAGCAGTACTTC. It yields the protein CASSLGRDYEQYF.

This clonotype has a handful of counts. The chain has TRBV11-2 and TRBJ2-5; D tentatively fits TRBD1 or TRBD2 (5 bases each). With 2 bases removed from V and 5 bases from J, the gap between germline ends came to 21 bases. This CDR3 region has 17 residues. From germline, CDR1 is SGHAT and CDR2 FQNNGV. CDR3: CASSLNQGTITRETQYF. The DNA of the CDR3 is TGTGCCAGCAGCTTAAATCAAGGGACCATAACACGGGAGACCCAGTACTTC.

In regard to this clonotype: This may be a read error: a much more frequent sequence differs by one nucleotide. This chain uses TRBV19 with TRBJ2-2, with 7 positions matching TRBD2. Per the germline V gene, CDR1 is LNHDA and CDR2 is SQIVND (reference sequence). The length of the CDR3 is 14 residues. The DNA for the CDR3 is TGTGCCAGTAGTTCTAGCGGTTACACCGGGGGGCTGTTTTTT. Its translation: CASSSSGYTGGLFF.

The chain links TRBV7-3 to TRBJ2-2, with D perhaps matching TRBD1 (5 bases). V lost 4 bases and J 1 base, leaving 16 bases between the germline ends. The CDR3 consists of 17 residues. Germline V lookup: CDR1 SGHTA, CDR2 FQGTGA. This CDR3 reads CASSSPWGDRNTGELFF. The CDR3 coding sequence is TGTGCCAGCAGCTCCCCATGGGGCGATCGGAACACCGGGGAGCTGTTTTTT.

The gene calls are TRBV2 and TRBJ2-3; 9 nucleotides line up with TRBD2. Germline V gene lookup returns CDR1 SNHLY and CDR2 FYNNEI. The CDR3 has 16 amino acids. After removal of 8 bases from V and 8 bases from J, the junction contained 17 bases not matched to a gene. CDR3 amino acids: CASADGLAGKYGTQYF. The DNA of the CDR3 is TGTGCCAGCGCAGATGGGCTAGCGGGAAAGTATGGTACGCAGTATTTT.

The V gene is TRBV27, the J gene TRBJ1-1, with unresolved D. CDR1 MNHEY and CDR2 SMNVEV come from the germline V gene (reference sequence). The CDR3 length is 15 residues. V lost 5 bases, J lost 1 base, and 14 bases lay in between. DNA for the CDR3: TGTGCCAGCAGTGGAGCAGTGGAGGAGAACACTGAAGCTTTCTTT. Protein product: CASSGAVEENTEAFF.

This chain joins TRBV20-1 and TRBJ1-1, with TRBD1 matching over 9 bases. CDR1 DFQATT and CDR2 SNEGSKA come from the germline V gene (reference sequence). The CDR3 runs 14 residues. J was trimmed by 5 bases and V by 2 bases; bases with no gene match: 6. The CDR3 nucleotides read TGCAGTGCTAGAAAGACAGGGGGGGGGACTGAAGCTTTCTTT. Translated: CSARKTGGGTEAFF.

This chain links TRBV7-6 with TRBJ1-1; 9 bases match TRBD1. Trimming removed 0 bases from V and 5 bases from J; junction bases left unmatched: 10. CDR3 length: 17 residues. Germline CDR1 reads SGHVS; CDR2 reads FNYEAQ. The CDR3 is CASSLAGLGQGFTEAFF. CDR3 DNA sequence: TGTGCCAGCAGCTTAGCTGGTTTGGGACAGGGCTTTACTGAAGCTTTCTTT.